This TCR beta chain was recovered during a study of long-term antiretroviral therapy in people with HIV. At the survey level, the v3.0 immunoSEQ assay was run. The table came from immunoSEQ multiplex PCR; TCRdb's copy has only in-frame clones and leaves some out. This table has 9,500 to 15,000 clones, over 65% appearing once. The germline V gene encodes CDR1 SGHVS and CDR2 FQNEAQ. V dropped 2 bases and J dropped 0; count of bases not matched to a gene: 2. This CDR3 has 16 residues. V is TRBV7-8 and J is TRBJ1-1; 11 bases align to TRBD1. The sequence was obtained from a man aged 40-49 years with HIV. The sequencing used unsorted PBMCs, collected 3 to 3.2 years before starting antiretroviral therapy. The CDR3 coding sequence is TGTGCCAGCAGCTTACAGGGACAGGGGGTGAACACTGAAGCTTTCTTT. Translated, it gives CASSLQGQGVNTEAFF.